Each of the 21 T cell receptor beta chains below was sequenced from the same sample in a study of T cell repertoires in cytomegalovirus infection. MiXCR, run by TCRdb on the reads, gives a single entry per CDR3 protein. The sample consists of about 900,000 distinct CDR3 sequences, roughly 30% of them appearing once. These TCRs are of unknown antigen specificity. Sequences were derived from cultured CD8+ T cells from PBMCs, sampled from culture after CMV antigen stimulation. These receptors were collected from a human donor in good health (CMV status not recorded). Some clones in this sample may be carry-over from other donors' samples.

This clonotype was picked up a small number of times. This CDR3 reads CASSYYGDGHYSNYGYTF. The CDR3 bases are TGTGCCAGCAGTTATTACGGGGACGGACACTACTCTAACTATGGCTACACCTTC. The chain has TRBV7-6 and TRBJ1-2; perhaps TRBD1 as D (5 bases). CDR1 SGHVS and CDR2 FNYEAQ come from the germline V gene. The CDR3 sequence is 18 residues long. The V end lost 6 bases, the J end lost 0 bases, and 23 bases lay between the germline ends.

In this sample, this clonotype turned up a few times. The chain employs TRBV27 and TRBJ1-5; 8 nucleotides match TRBD1. Germline CDR1 MNHEY, CDR2 SMNVEV (reference sequence). Unmatched junction bases numbered 5, after V lost 4 bases and J lost 3 bases. The CDR3 has 15 residues. The CDR3 reads CASSWQGAINQPQHF. CDR3 sequence (DNA): TGTGCCAGCAGTTGGCAGGGGGCTATCAATCAGCCCCAGCATTTT.

The chain is built from TRBV27 and TRBJ2-3; TRBD2 matches at 9 bases. V lost 5 bases and J lost 3; bases outside the gene matches: 12. This CDR3 has 17 amino acids. Germline V gene sequence: CDR1 MNHEY, CDR2 SMNVEV (reference sequence). The CDR3 DNA is TGTGCCAGCAGTCCGCCTGAGCGGGGGGCGATTACAGATACGCAGTATTTT. Its protein is CASSPPERGAITDTQYF.

This clonotype was detected a few times. The chain carries TRBV20-1 and TRBJ2-7; 10 bases line up with TRBD1. Trimming removed 4 bases from V and 4 bases from J; junction bases left unmatched: 4. Germline CDR1 is DFQATT and CDR2 is SNEGSKA (reference sequence). CDR3 size: 13 residues. The CDR3 loop reads CSATGTGDYEQYF. The CDR3 DNA reads as TGCAGTGCTACCGGGACAGGGGATTACGAGCAGTACTTC.

The chain employs TRBV19 and TRBJ2-1, with 7 nucleotides matching TRBD1. The germline V gene encodes CDR1 LNHDA and CDR2 SQIVND (reference sequence). This CDR3 region has 16 residues. Losses at the gene ends were 1 base for V and 3 bases for J; bases not matched to a gene: 6. The CDR3 sequence: CASSIGTGVNYNEQFF. The CDR3 DNA follows: TGTGCCAGTAGTATAGGTACAGGGGTTAACTACAATGAGCAGTTCTTC.

This clonotype was observed a handful of times. The gene calls are TRBV27 and TRBJ2-7, with 12 bases aligning to TRBD1. Germline loops: CDR1 MNHEY, CDR2 SMNVEV (reference sequence). V was pared by 6 bases and J by 2 bases, with 8 bases of the junction left unmatched. This CDR3 comprises 16 residues. The CDR3 nucleotides read TGTGCCAGCAGCCCAGCCGGGACAGGGGGCCCCTACGAGCAGTACGTC. Its translation: CASSPAGTGGPYEQYV.

The chain employs TRBV7-9 and TRBJ2-2; D may be TRBD2 (7 bases). The germline V gene encodes CDR1 SEHNR and CDR2 FQNEAQ (reference sequence). The CDR3 consists of 17 residues. V lost 4 bases and J 2 bases, leaving 17 bases between the germline ends. The CDR3 protein is CASSSRLRGANTGELFF. As DNA, the CDR3 is TGTGCCAGCAGCTCTCGTCTCCGGGGGGCAAACACCGGGGAGCTGTTTTTT.

This clonotype showed up just a few times. This chain connects TRBV13 to TRBJ2-5, with TRBD2 matching over 13 bases. The CDR3 spans 16 residues. V gave up 5 bases and J gave up 5 bases; unmatched junction bases: 8. Per germline, CDR1 PRHDT and CDR2 FYEKMQ (reference sequence). The CDR3 protein is CASSERLAGGGETQYF. The CDR3 DNA sequence: TGTGCCAGCAGCGAGAGACTAGCGGGGGGTGGGGAGACCCAGTACTTC.

This clonotype has just a few counts. The V and J genes are TRBV11-2 and TRBJ2-5; 10 bases agree with TRBD2. The CDR3 sequence is 17 residues long. The J segment lost 4 bases and the V segment lost 7 bases, leaving 15 bases of the junction unmatched. CDR1 SGHAT and CDR2 FQNNGV come from the germline V gene. CDR3 nucleotide sequence: TGTGCCAGCATCGCGCTCGGGACTAGCGTCTTCGGAGAGACCCAGTACTTC. Translation gives CASIALGTSVFGETQYF.

The chain links TRBV12-5 to TRBJ2-7, with a possible D match to TRBD1 (6 bases). Per germline, CDR1 LGHNT and CDR2 FRNRAP. The CDR3 totals 16 residues. The ends were cut back, 0 bases at V and 4 bases at J, with 16 bases in the middle. The CDR3, as DNA: TGTGCTAGTGGTTTGGTACGAACAGGGAGAGGGTACGAGCAGTACGTC. Translation: CASGLVRTGRGYEQYV.

This rearrangement joins TRBV4-3 to TRBJ2-1, with 11 bases lining up with TRBD2. Germline assignment: CDR1 LGHNA and CDR2 YSLEER. The V and J ends lost 0 bases and 8 bases, in that order; junction bases with no gene match: 9. There are 17 residues in the CDR3. In DNA form, the CDR3 reads TGCGCCAGCAGCCAAGATGCCCCGGGACTAGCGGCCGATGAGCAGTTCTTC. Protein product: CASSQDAPGLAADEQFF.

This clonotype was seen more than once but under ten times. This rearrangement joins TRBV6-2 or TRBV6-3 to TRBJ2-1, with D hard to call. Germline CDR1 MNHEY, CDR2 SVGEGT. This CDR3 has 15 amino acids. Trimming removed 0 bases at V and 1 base at J, with 7 bases between. CDR3 protein: CASSYSSPSYNEQFF. CDR3 coding DNA: TGTGCCAGCAGTTACTCTTCGCCATCCTACAATGAGCAGTTCTTC.

The chain recombines TRBV9 with TRBJ1-4; 7 bases fit TRBD1. Losses at the gene ends were 0 bases for V and 0 bases for J; bases not matched to a gene: 8. The CDR3 is made up of 18 amino acids. Germline-derived CDR1 and CDR2 are SGDLS and YYNGEE. As DNA, the CDR3 is TGTGCCAGCAGCGTAGGGCCCCCAGGACAGGCAACTAATGAAAAACTGTTTTTT. Its translation: CASSVGPPGQATNEKLFF.

The chain links TRBV7-9 to TRBJ2-5, with D possibly matching TRBD1 (6 bases). V lost 0 bases and J 3 bases, leaving 8 bases between the germline ends. CDR3 length: 14 residues. Germline CDR1 is SEHNR and CDR2 is FQNEAQ (reference sequence). CDR3 amino acids: CASSLADREETQYF. CDR3 coding DNA: TGTGCCAGCAGCTTAGCGGACAGAGAAGAGACCCAGTACTTC.

This clonotype has more than one count but fewer than ten. V is TRBV11-3 and J is TRBJ2-1; tentative D call: TRBD2 (6 bases). The CDR3 runs 14 residues. V shed 3 bases and J shed 5 bases, with 11 bases lying between them. CDR1 is SGHNT, CDR2 YENEEA, per germline. In nucleotides, the CDR3 is TGTGCCAGCAGCTTCCGCGGGGCTAACAATGAGCAGTTCTTC. Its protein is CASSFRGANNEQFF.

This clonotype was counted a few times. V and J are TRBV7-9 and TRBJ2-7; D is uncertain. CDR3 size: 15 residues. V lost 1 base to trimming and J lost 12 bases, with 22 bases between them. The germline V gene has CDR1 SEHNR and CDR2 FQNEAQ (reference sequence). CDR3 loop: CASSLESSQPPFSYF. DNA for the CDR3: TGTGCCAGCAGCTTAGAATCGAGTCAGCCACCTTTTTCGTACTTC.

V usage is TRBV4-1 and J usage is TRBJ1-5; a possible D gene is TRBD1 (6 bases). CDR3 length: 13 residues. V dropped 3 bases and J dropped 5 bases, with 8 bases sitting between them. Germline CDR1 and CDR2: MGHRA and YSYEKL. The CDR3: CASSHYRDQPQHF. In nucleotides, the CDR3 is TGCGCCAGCAGCCATTACAGGGATCAGCCCCAGCATTTT.

There are a few counts of this clonotype. The chain employs TRBV4-3 and TRBJ2-2; no reliable D call. CDR1 LGHNA and CDR2 YSLEER come from the germline V gene. CDR3 length: 15 residues. V dropped 2 bases and J dropped 4 bases, with 11 bases sitting between them. The CDR3 bases are TGCGCCAGCAGCCAAAACCGGTTGGGCACCGGGGAGCTGTTTTTT. Translating gives CASSQNRLGTGELFF.

This clonotype was seen only a few times. This chain uses TRBV6-1 with TRBJ1-6; possible D gene TRBD1, 5 bases. From germline, CDR1 is MNHNS and CDR2 SASEGT. The CDR3 extends over 14 amino acids. V was trimmed by 7 bases and J by 11 bases, leaving 18 bases between them. CDR3 sequence: CASNPRRGGPPLHF. As DNA, the CDR3 is TGTGCCAGCAACCCAAGAAGGGGAGGACCACCCCTCCACTTT.

This clonotype was recorded a few times. The V and J genes are TRBV7-8 and TRBJ2-7; the match to TRBD2 covers 12 bases. CDR3 size: 18 residues. V shed 1 base, J shed 3 bases, and the junction held 10 bases outside the gene matches. In germline, CDR1 is SGHVS, CDR2 FQNEAQ. CDR3 residues: CASSLGPRTSGGFYEQYV. As DNA, the CDR3 is TGTGCCAGCAGCTTAGGCCCCCGAACTAGCGGGGGGTTCTACGAGCAGTACGTC.

A few counts support this clonotype. This chain links TRBV7-6 with TRBJ1-3; 10 bases line up with TRBD1. CDR3 length: 19 amino acids. Per germline, CDR1 SGHVS and CDR2 FNYEAQ. V was pared by 1 base and J by 2 bases, with 11 bases of the junction left unmatched. The CDR3 DNA is TGTGCCAGCAGCTTAGAAGGGACAGGGGAGTTTGGTGCTGGAAACACCATATATTTT. Translating it yields CASSLEGTGEFGAGNTIYF.